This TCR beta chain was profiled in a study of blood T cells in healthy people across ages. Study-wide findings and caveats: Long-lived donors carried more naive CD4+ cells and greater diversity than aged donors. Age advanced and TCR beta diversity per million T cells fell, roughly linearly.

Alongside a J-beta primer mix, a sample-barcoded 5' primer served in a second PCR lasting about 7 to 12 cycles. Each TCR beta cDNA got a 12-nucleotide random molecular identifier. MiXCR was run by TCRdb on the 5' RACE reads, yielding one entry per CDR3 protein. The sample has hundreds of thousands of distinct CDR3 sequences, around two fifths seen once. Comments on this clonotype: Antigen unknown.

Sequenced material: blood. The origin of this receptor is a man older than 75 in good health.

The CDR3 protein is CASSLGGEVSGANVLTF. As DNA, the CDR3 is TGTGCCAGCAGCTTGGGGGGTGAGGTCTCTGGGGCCAACGTCCTGACTTTC. This chain uses TRBV5-8 with TRBJ2-6; D remains unclear. The CDR3 is 17 amino acids. In germline, CDR1 is SGHTS, CDR2 YDEGEE. The ends were cut back, 0 bases at V and 0 bases at J, with 10 bases in the middle.